These 20 T cell receptor beta chains came from one sample sequenced in a study of T cells in narcolepsy. The method was immunoSEQ multiplex PCR; TCRdb's version includes in-frame clones alone and lacks a portion of them. The sample lists roughly 25,000 clones, less than 70% seen once, with 9% to 15% in the top ten. Sequencing was performed on memory (CD45RA-) CD4+ T cells from blood. The receptors originated from a human donor in good health.

V usage is TRBV30 and J usage is TRBJ2-3, with D possibly matching TRBD2 (5 bases). Germline V CDR1 and CDR2: GTSNPN, SVGIG (reference sequence). Trimming cost V 1 base and J 1 base, with 15 bases left between them. The CDR3 has 16 amino acids. The CDR3 DNA is TGTGCCTGGAGTGGACCGGACGGGGAGCGCACAGATACGCAGTATTTT. Translating it yields CAWSGPDGERTDTQYF. Full variable domain (remainder filled in from reference TRBV30 and TRBJ2-3): SQTIHQWPATLVQPVGSPLSLECTVEGTSNPNLYWYRQAAGRGLQLLFYSVGIGQISSEVPQNLSASRPQDRQFILSSKKLLLSDSGFYLCAWSGPDGERTDTQYFGPGTRLTVL.

The table lists this clone with a few counts. V and J are TRBV5-1 and TRBJ2-2; D gene unclear. The V and J ends lost 3 bases and 4 bases respectively, with 13 bases between them. The CDR3 totals 15 residues. The germline gives CDR1 SGHRS, CDR2 YFSETQ. CDR3 nucleotides: TGCGCCAGCAGCTCAGACCCTTCGGTCACCGGGGAGCTGTTTTTT. Its protein product is CASSSDPSVTGELFF.

The chain links TRBV2 to TRBJ1-5; D remains ambiguous. Between the trimmed V and J ends, which lost 3 bases and 4 bases, there was a span of 10 bases. The CDR3 has 14 amino acids. The V gene's germline CDR1 is SNHLY and CDR2 FYNNEI. The CDR3 region is CASSEPLANQPQHF. The CDR3 nucleotides are TGTGCCAGCAGTGAGCCGCTCGCAAATCAGCCCCAGCATTTT.

The gene calls are TRBV7-9 and TRBJ2-5; no clear D gene. Looked up from germline, CDR1 is SEHNR and CDR2 is FQNEAQ (reference sequence). Trimming took off 5 bases at V and 7 bases at J, with 17 bases between the two ends. The CDR3 consists of 14 residues. CDR3 residues: CASSASAGSTTQYF. The CDR3 DNA sequence: TGTGCCAGCAGCGCGTCCGCAGGTAGTACGACCCAGTACTTC. The entire variable domain, with the rest obtained from reference TRBV7-9 and TRBJ2-5, is as follows: DTGVSQNPRHKITKRGQNVTFRCDPISEHNRLYWYRQTLGQGPEFLTYFQNEAQLEKSRLLSDRFSAERPKGSFSTLEIQRTEQGDSAMYLCASSASAGSTTQYFGPGTRLLVL.

The chain links TRBV7-9 to TRBJ1-1; D is possibly TRBD1 (5 bases). V lost 3 bases and J 4 bases, leaving 9 bases between the germline ends. In germline, CDR1 is SEHNR, CDR2 FQNEAQ (reference sequence). This CDR3 has 13 residues. CDR3 sequence (DNA): TGTGCCAGCAGCTTGGACGGGGCCACTGAAGCTTTCTTT. Translation: CASSLDGATEAFF. Variable domain in full (rest from reference TRBV7-9 and TRBJ1-1): DTGVSQNPRHKITKRGQNVTFRCDPISEHNRLYWYRQTLGQGPEFLTYFQNEAQLEKSRLLSDRFSAERPKGSFSTLEIQRTEQGDSAMYLCASSLDGATEAFFGQGTRLTVV.

This sequence joins TRBV19 and TRBJ2-7; 7 nucleotides align to TRBD1. This CDR3 is built from 14 residues. The V segment lost 0 bases and the J segment 2 bases; nucleotides outside the gene matches: 1. CDR1 and CDR2 from the germline V gene are LNHDA and SQIVND (reference sequence). CDR3 in DNA: TGTGCCAGTAGTATAGATACAGGGGCCTACGAGCAGTACTTC. It yields the protein CASSIDTGAYEQYF.

CDR3 sequence reads: CAISERFEGPGVEQYF. The CDR3 region has the DNA TGTGCCATCAGTGAGCGCTTCGAGGGACCGGGAGTTGAGCAGTACTTC. J is TRBJ2-7 and V is TRBV10-3; D is perhaps TRBD2 (6 bases). The V gene lost 2 bases and the J gene lost 7 bases, with 21 bases spanning the gap. Germline-derived CDR1 and CDR2 are ENHRY and SYGVKD. CDR3 length equals 16 residues.

This clone showed up just a few times. The chain is built from TRBV28 and TRBJ2-2; no clear D gene. Trimming removed 6 bases from V and 8 bases from J, with 10 bases in between. Germline assignment: CDR1 MDHEN and CDR2 SYDVKM. The CDR3 contains 12 residues. For the CDR3, the DNA is TGTGCCAGCAGCCCGGAACGAGGGGAGCTGTTTTTT. Translation gives CASSPERGELFF.

The genes are TRBV29-1 and TRBJ2-5, with 8 bases identical to TRBD1. CDR1 SQVTM and CDR2 ANQGSEA come from the germline V gene. V lost 0 bases and J lost 7; bases outside the gene matches: 4. The CDR3 has 13 amino acids. DNA for the CDR3: TGCAGCGTTGAAGATAACAGGGGGTCGACCCAGTACTTC. Translating it yields CSVEDNRGSTQYF.

Only a few counts were recorded for this clone. This chain links TRBV27 with TRBJ1-4; D gene ambiguous. This CDR3 has 14 residues. The V gene's germline CDR1 is MNHEY and CDR2 SMNVEV (reference sequence). Trimming shortened V by 6 bases and J by 0 bases, and 8 bases separated the two germline ends. CDR3 residues: CASRLLATNEKLFF. DNA for the CDR3: TGTGCCAGCAGACTACTTGCAACTAATGAAAAACTGTTTTTT.

This rearrangement joins TRBV5-1 to TRBJ1-2; 7 nucleotides match TRBD1. Germline loops: CDR1 SGHRS, CDR2 YFSETQ. Germline trimming cut 4 bases from V and 8 bases from J; bases unmatched to any gene: 11. This CDR3 has 14 amino acids. The CDR3 sequence is CASSTPGGAKGYTF. As DNA, the CDR3 is TGCGCCAGCAGCACGCCAGGGGGGGCTAAAGGCTACACCTTC.

This clone was detected only a few times. V usage is TRBV27 and J usage is TRBJ2-2; D gene uncertain. Germline lookup yields CDR1 MNHEY and CDR2 SMNVEV (reference sequence). V gave up 5 bases and J gave up 6 bases, with 13 bases separating them. The CDR3 contains 14 residues. CDR3 bases: TGTGCCAGCAGTCCTAGTGTTCGTCCCGGGGAGCTGTTTTTT. Its protein is CASSPSVRPGELFF.

This clone appeared a few times. The chain employs TRBV6-6 and TRBJ1-1; D is perhaps TRBD1 (5 bases). V gave up 4 bases and J gave up 0 bases, with 6 bases separating them. CDR1 is MNHNY and CDR2 is SVGAGI in the germline V gene (reference sequence). This CDR3 region has 13 residues. CDR3 coding DNA: TGTGCCAGCAGTTCGACAGTGAACACTGAAGCTTTCTTT. Amino acids: CASSSTVNTEAFF.

This clone came up a few times. The chain carries TRBV28 and TRBJ1-4; perhaps TRBD1 as D (5 bases). This CDR3 is 12 amino acids long. From germline, CDR1 is MDHEN and CDR2 SYDVKM. V shed 8 bases and J shed 8 bases, with 12 bases lying between them. The CDR3 bases are TGTGCCAGCGGGACCCCAAGGGAAAAACTGTTTTTT. Its translation is CASGTPREKLFF.

The CDR3 reads CASSPPYSGGLVGEQYF. CDR3 sequence (DNA): TGTGCCAGCTCACCACCGTACAGCGGGGGGCTGGTGGGAGAGCAGTACTTC. This sequence joins TRBV18 and TRBJ2-7, with 9 bases identical to TRBD2. Germline V gene sequence: CDR1 KGHSH, CDR2 LQKENI. Losses at the gene ends were 0 bases for V and 7 bases for J; bases not matched to a gene: 13. There are 17 residues in the CDR3. The full variable domain, rest sourced from reference TRBV18 and TRBJ2-7, is NAGVMQNPRHLVRRRGQEARLRCSPMKGHSHVYWYRQLPEEGLKFMVYLQKENIIDESGMPKERFSAEFPKEGPSILRIQQVVRGDSAAYFCASSPPYSGGLVGEQYFGPGTRLTVT.

This clone occurred a few times. J is TRBJ1-2 and V is TRBV4-3; 7 positions agree with TRBD1. The J segment lost 3 bases and the V segment lost 3 bases, leaving 13 bases of the junction unmatched. The CDR3 has 17 amino acids. Germline CDR1 is LGHNA and CDR2 is YSLEER. Written as DNA, the CDR3 is TGCGCCAGCAGCCATTTACCGGGACAGAGGGCGTACTATGGCTACACCTTC. Translated: CASSHLPGQRAYYGYTF.

As to this clone: The germline gene is not matched at one end of the junction; a read error may be the cause. The rearrangement links TRBV5-1 to TRBJ2-7, with D uncertain. This CDR3 contains 15 residues. Looked up from germline, CDR1 is SGHRS and CDR2 is YFSETQ. This CDR3 is CASSLGNVPSYEQYF. In nucleotides, the CDR3 is TGCGCCAGCAGTTTGGGGAACGTTCCCTCCTACGAGCAGTACTTC. The full variable domain, completed using reference TRBV5-1 and TRBJ2-7, is KAGVTQTPRYLIKTRGQQVTLSCSPISGHRSVSWYQQTPGQGLQFLFEYFSETQRNKGNFPGRFSGRQFSNSRSEMNVSTLELGDSALYLCASSLGNVPSYEQYFGPGTRLTVT.

CDR3 loop: CASRLSARDRGSSRGYTF. The CDR3 DNA sequence: TGCGCCAGCAGGCTGAGTGCCCGGGACAGGGGATCGTCCCGGGGCTACACCTTC. The chain employs TRBV4-1 and TRBJ1-2; 10 bases line up with TRBD1. Trimming removed 6 bases from V and 8 bases from J; junction bases left unmatched: 21. This CDR3 spans 18 amino acids. In germline, CDR1 is MGHRA, CDR2 YSYEKL.

The V gene is TRBV6-6, the J gene TRBJ2-7; 10 nucleotides match TRBD1. CDR3 size: 14 residues. The V and J ends lost 6 bases and 4 bases, in that order; junction bases with no gene match: 6. CDR1 is MNHNY, CDR2 SVGAGI, per germline (reference sequence). The CDR3 sequence is CASSRDRGGYEQYF. The DNA for the CDR3 is TGTGCCAGCAGCCGGGACAGGGGCGGATACGAGCAGTACTTC.

V gene TRBV18 combines with J gene TRBJ2-1, with D perhaps given as TRBD1 or TRBD2 (5 bases each). Germline CDR1 is KGHSH and CDR2 is LQKENI. Trimming removed 3 bases from V and 2 bases from J, with 11 bases in between. CDR3 size: 15 residues. CDR3 sequence (DNA): TGTGCCAGCTCACCCCGGGGCCATACCTACAATGAGCAGTTCTTC. This sequence encodes CASSPRGHTYNEQFF.